The 2 T cell receptor beta chains reported below all come from one sample, sequenced in a study of cytomegalovirus exposure and HLA in healthy donors. This PCR relied on a set of 60 Vbeta primers and 13 Jbeta primers. Sequencing used immunoSEQ multiplex PCR; TCRdb keeps in-frame clones, though not all of them. The sample yields 150,000 to 180,000 clones, approximately 72% seen once. The sample was PBMCs. These receptors all come from a man aged 18 to 29 in good health and CMV-seronegative.

V is TRBV9 and J is TRBJ2-1; 7 nucleotides agree with TRBD2. Looked up from germline, CDR1 is SGDLS and CDR2 is YYNGEE. With 3 bases clipped from V and 6 bases from J, the junction kept 6 bases outside the gene matches. The CDR3 runs to 14 residues. DNA of the CDR3: TGTGCCAGCAGCGCGATTCCGGGAGGCAATGAGCAGTTCTTC. It codes for CASSAIPGGNEQFF.

The gene calls are TRBV14 and TRBJ1-1, with TRBD1 as a possible D gene (6 bases). With 1 base removed from V and 1 base from J, the gap between germline ends came to 10 bases. Per the germline V gene, CDR1 is SGHDN and CDR2 is FVKESK. CDR3 length: 15 amino acids. The CDR3 bases are TGTGCCAGCAGCCAAGCTGGCAGGGGGAACACTGAAGCTTTCTTT. It translates to CASSQAGRGNTEAFF.